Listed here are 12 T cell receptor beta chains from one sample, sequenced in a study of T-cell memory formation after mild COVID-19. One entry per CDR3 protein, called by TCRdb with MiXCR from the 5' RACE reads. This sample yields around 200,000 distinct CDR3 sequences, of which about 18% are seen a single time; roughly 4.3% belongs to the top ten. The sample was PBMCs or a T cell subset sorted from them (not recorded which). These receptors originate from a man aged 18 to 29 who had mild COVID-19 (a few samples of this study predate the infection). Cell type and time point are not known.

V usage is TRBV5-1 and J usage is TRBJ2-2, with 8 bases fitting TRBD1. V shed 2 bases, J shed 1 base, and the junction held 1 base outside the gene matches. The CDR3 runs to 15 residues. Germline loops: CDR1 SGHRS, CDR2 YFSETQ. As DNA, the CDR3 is TGCGCCAGCAGCTTAGGACAGGGGAACACCGGGGAGCTGTTTTTT. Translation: CASSLGQGNTGELFF.

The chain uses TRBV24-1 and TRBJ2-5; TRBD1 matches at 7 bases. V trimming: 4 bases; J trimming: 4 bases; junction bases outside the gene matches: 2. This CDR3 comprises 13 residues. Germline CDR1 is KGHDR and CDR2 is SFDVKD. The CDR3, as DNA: TGTGCCACCAGTGAAGGGGGCGGAGAGACCCAGTACTTC. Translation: CATSEGGGETQYF.

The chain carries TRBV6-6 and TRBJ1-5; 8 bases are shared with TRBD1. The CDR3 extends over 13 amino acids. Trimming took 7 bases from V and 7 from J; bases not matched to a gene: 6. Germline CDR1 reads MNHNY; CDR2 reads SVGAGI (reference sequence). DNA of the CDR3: TGTGCCAGCAATCCGACAGGGGTCCAGCCCCAGCATTTT. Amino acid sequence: CASNPTGVQPQHF.

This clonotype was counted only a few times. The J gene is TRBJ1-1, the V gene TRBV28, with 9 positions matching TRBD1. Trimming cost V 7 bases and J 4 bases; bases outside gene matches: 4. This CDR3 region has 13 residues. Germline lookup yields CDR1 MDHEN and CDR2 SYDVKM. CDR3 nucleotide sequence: TGTGCCAGCACCCCGGGACAGGGCACTGAAGCTTTCTTT. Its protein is CASTPGQGTEAFF.

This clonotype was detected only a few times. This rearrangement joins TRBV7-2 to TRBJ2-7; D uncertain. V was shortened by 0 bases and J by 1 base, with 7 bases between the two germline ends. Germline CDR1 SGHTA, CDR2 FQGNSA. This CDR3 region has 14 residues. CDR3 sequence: CASSLAGVSYEQYF. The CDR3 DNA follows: TGTGCCAGCAGCTTAGCCGGCGTATCCTACGAGCAGTACTTC.

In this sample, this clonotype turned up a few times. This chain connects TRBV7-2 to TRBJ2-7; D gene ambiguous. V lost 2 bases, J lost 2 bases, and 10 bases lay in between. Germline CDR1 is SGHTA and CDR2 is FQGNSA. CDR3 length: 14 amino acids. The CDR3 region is CASSLHLGPYEQYV. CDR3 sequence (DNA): TGTGCCAGCAGCTTACACCTGGGCCCCTACGAGCAGTACGTC.

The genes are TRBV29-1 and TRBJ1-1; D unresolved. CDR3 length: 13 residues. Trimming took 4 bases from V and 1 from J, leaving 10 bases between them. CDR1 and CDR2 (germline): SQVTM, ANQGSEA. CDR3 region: CSVVTDANTEAFF. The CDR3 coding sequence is TGCAGCGTTGTTACGGACGCGAACACTGAAGCTTTCTTT.

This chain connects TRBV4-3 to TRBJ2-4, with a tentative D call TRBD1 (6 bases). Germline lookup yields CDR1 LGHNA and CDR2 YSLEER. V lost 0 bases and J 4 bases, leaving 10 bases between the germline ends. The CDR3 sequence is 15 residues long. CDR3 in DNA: TGCGCCAGCAGCCAAGATGGCAGGGGTAAAAACATTCAGTACTTC. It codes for CASSQDGRGKNIQYF.

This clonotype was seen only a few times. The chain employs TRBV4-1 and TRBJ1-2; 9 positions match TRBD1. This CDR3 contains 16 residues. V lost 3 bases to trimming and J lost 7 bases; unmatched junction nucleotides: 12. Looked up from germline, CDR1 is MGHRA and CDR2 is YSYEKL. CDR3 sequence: CASSHYLRDRESGYTF. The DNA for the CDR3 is TGCGCCAGCAGCCATTACCTCCGGGACAGGGAAAGTGGCTACACCTTC.

The CDR3: CASSSGRAYEQYV. CDR3 nucleotide sequence: TGTGCCAGCAGTTCCGGACGGGCCTACGAGCAGTACGTC. The chain employs TRBV27 and TRBJ2-7; D remains ambiguous. Germline V gene data show CDR1 as MNHEY and CDR2 as SMNVEV (reference sequence). This CDR3 spans 13 amino acids. Between the trimmed V and J ends, which lost 4 bases and 2 bases, there was a span of 9 bases.

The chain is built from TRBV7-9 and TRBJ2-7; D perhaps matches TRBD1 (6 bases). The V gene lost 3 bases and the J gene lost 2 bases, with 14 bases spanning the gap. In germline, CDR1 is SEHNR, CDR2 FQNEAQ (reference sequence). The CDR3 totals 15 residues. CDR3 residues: CASSFIGAGAYEQYF. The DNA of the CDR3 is TGTGCCAGCAGCTTTATCGGAGCAGGGGCCTACGAGCAGTACTTC.

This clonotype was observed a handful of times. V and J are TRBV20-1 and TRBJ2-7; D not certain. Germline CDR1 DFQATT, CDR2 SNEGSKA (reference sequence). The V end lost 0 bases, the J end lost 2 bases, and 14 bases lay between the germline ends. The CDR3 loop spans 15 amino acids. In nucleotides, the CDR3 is TGCAGTGCTAGAGATAGGAGACATGCAACCTACGAGCAGTACTTC. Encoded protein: CSARDRRHATYEQYF.